These T cell receptor beta chains were read from a single sample in a study of OX40 agonist ivuxolimab in advanced cancers. Profiled with immunoSEQ multiplex PCR; TCRdb holds only in-frame clones, not every one. Seen here are approximately 57,000 clones, about 81% observed once, and the top ten hold approximately 0.7%. Specimen: CD4+ or CD8+ T cells sorted from blood, collected in a trial of the OX40 agonist ivuxolimab. These receptors were collected from an adult with an advanced solid tumor such as melanoma, head and neck, liver or kidney cancer. The CDR3 runs from the conserved cysteine through the conserved F or W. A D gene is named only where the DNA matches it firmly. Size is omitted from some rows. Given values are once, few, many or a class for expanded clones.

j_gene | len | v_gene | d_gene | abundance | CDR3nt | CDR3aa
TRBJ1-3 | 18 | TRBV7-3 | TRBD1 | NA | TGTGCCAGCAGCTTAACGAGTGAGGGGGCCGGGGGAGGAAACACCATATATTTT | CASSLTSEGAGGGNTIYF
TRBJ1-6 | 11 | TRBV28 | NA | NA | TGTGCCAGCACCGAGGGCAGCCAGCTGATTTTT | CASTEGSQLIF
TRBJ1-1 | 14 | TRBV7-8 | NA | NA | TGTGCCAGCAGCAAAGAGGGGGGAGACACTGAAGCTTTCTTT | CASSKEGGDTEAFF
TRBJ2-7 | 19 | TRBV9 | TRBD2 | NA | TGTGCCAGCAGCCCAATCGTCGGGACTAGCGGGGGGCCTTCCTACGAGCAGTACTTC | CASSPIVGTSGGPSYEQYF
TRBJ2-5 | 16 | TRBV6-5 | NA | NA | TGTGCCAGCAGTTACCACCGGGACACCCGTAAGGGGACCCAGTACTTC | CASSYHRDTRKGTQYF
TRBJ2-3 | 17 | TRBV5-1 | TRBD2 | NA | TGCGCCAGCAGCCCGCCCCCACTAGCGGGGTTGGCAGATACGCAGTATTTT | CASSPPPLAGLADTQYF
TRBJ1-4 | 15 | TRBV5-1 | NA | NA | TGCGCCAGCAGCTCCGCGGGAACCGGGGGTGAAAAACTGTTTTTT | CASSSAGTGGEKLFF
TRBJ1-2 | 13 | TRBV5-4 | NA | NA | TGTGCCAGCAGCCTGACTGGGGAAGGTGGCTACACCTTC | CASSLTGEGGYTF
TRBJ2-1 | 15 | TRBV11-2 | TRBD2 | once | TGTGCCAGCAGTCCATTAGCGGGGGGGCGTTATGAGCAGTTCTTC | CASSPLAGGRYEQFF
TRBJ2-1 | 14 | TRBV6-1 | NA | NA | TGTGCCAGCAGTGGGCTCGGCTCCTACAATGAGCAGTTCTTC | CASSGLGSYNEQFF
TRBJ1-6 | 15 | TRBV6-5 | NA | NA | TGTGCCAGCATAAAAGCGAGCTCCTATAATTCACCCCTCCACTTT | CASIKASSYNSPLHF
TRBJ2-3 | 15 | TRBV2 | TRBD1 | once | TGTGCCAGCAGTGCCCGACAGGGGGCGGCAGATACGCAGTATTTT | CASSARQGAADTQYF
TRBJ1-1 | 14 | TRBV7-9 | TRBD1 | NA | TGTGCCAGCAAGGAAGGGACAGTGGTCACTGAAGCTTTCTTT | CASKEGTVVTEAFF
TRBJ1-2 | 15 | TRBV6-1 | TRBD1 | NA | TGTGCCAGCAGTGCCGGACAGGGGGGAAACTATGGCTACACCTTC | CASSAGQGGNYGYTF
TRBJ1-6 | 14 | TRBV5-6 | NA | NA | TGTGCCAGCAGCTTCGCTAGGGAGAATTCACCCCTCCACTTT | CASSFARENSPLHF
TRBJ2-1 | 15 | TRBV7-3 | TRBD2 | NA | TGTGCCAGCAGCTCGGGACTAGCGGGGTACAATGAGCAGTTCTTC | CASSSGLAGYNEQFF
TRBJ2-5 | 15 | TRBV5-4 | TRBD1 | NA | TGTGCCAGCAGCGGCCAGACAGGGGTGTTGGAGACCCAGTACTTC | CASSGQTGVLETQYF
TRBJ2-3 | 14 | TRBV10-3 | NA | NA | TGTGCCATCAGTGAGCCTCAAACCACAGATACGCAGTATTTT | CAISEPQTTDTQYF
TRBJ2-1 | 15 | TRBV10-1 | NA | NA | TGCGCCAGCAGTGAGTCCCTAACCGGGGTCAATGAGCAGTTCTTC | CASSESLTGVNEQFF
TRBJ1-5 | 16 | TRBV21-1 | NA | NA | TGTGCCAGCAGCAATCCCTTGGGATATAGCAATCAGCCCCAGCATTTT | CASSNPLGYSNQPQHF
TRBJ2-5 | 16 | TRBV5-4 | TRBD1 | once | TGTGCCAGCAGCTTGTGGTCCACAGGGGGCCAAGAGACCCAGTACTTC | CASSLWSTGGQETQYF
TRBJ1-5 | 18 | TRBV4-1 | NA | NA | TGCGCCAGCAGCCAAGTTGATTTCCGTCGGGCATACGGTCAGCCCCAGCATTTT | CASSQVDFRRAYGQPQHF
TRBJ2-1 | 15 | TRBV7-3 | TRBD1 | NA | TGTGCCAGCAGCTTAGGAGGACAGGGGTGGGATGAGCAGTTCTTC | CASSLGGQGWDEQFF
TRBJ1-4 | 15 | TRBV5-1 | NA | NA | TGCGCCAGCAGCGTAGGTCCGCCTTCTAATGAAAAACTGTTTTTT | CASSVGPPSNEKLFF
TRBJ2-2 | 15 | TRBV6-5 | TRBD1 | NA | TGTGCCAGCAGAAAAGACAGGGCGAACACCGGGGAGCTGTTTTTT | CASRKDRANTGELFF
TRBJ1-4 | 16 | TRBV7-9 | NA | NA | TGTGCCAGCAGCTTAAGAGGCCAGCCGCCTAATGAAAAACTGTTTTTT | CASSLRGQPPNEKLFF
TRBJ2-1 | 18 | TRBV5-1 | TRBD2 | NA | TGCGCCAGCAGCTCCACCACGACTAGCGCCATAGTGGGCAATGAGCAGTTCTTC | CASSSTTTSAIVGNEQFF
TRBJ2-7 | 15 | TRBV6-5 | TRBD1 | NA | TGTGCCAGCACCTCTCTGACAGGGGGCTGGTACGAGCAGTACTTC | CASTSLTGGWYEQYF